This entry is about one T cell receptor beta chain. Its target is unknown. This specimen belongs to a study of post-analysis software for immune sequencing data. This CDR3 has 13 amino acids. The V end was cut by 8 bases, the J end by 0 bases, with 10 bases between. cDNA libraries of TCR beta carried unique molecular identifiers. Roughly 470,000 cDNA molecules came from around 1 to 10 million T cells. TCRdb analysed the PCR reads with MiXCR anew, one entry per CDR3 protein. Seen here are roughly 620,000 distinct CDR3 sequences, roughly 46% observed once, and the top ten hold 1.5% to 2%. General observations from the study: When compared against controls, multiple sclerosis patients showed significantly lower normalized Chao1 diversity. The authors found that F measure strongly co-clustered same-batch samples. The study found TRBV5-6, TRBV5-1 and TRBV20-1 among roughly 5 TRBV segments more frequent in patients than controls.

This clonotype was obtained from a girl between 10 and 17 years old with multiple sclerosis. This sequence joins TRBV12-3 or TRBV12-4 and TRBJ1-2; D is unclear. The source material was blood. The CDR3 protein is CASGLGTNYGYTF. The CDR3 DNA reads as TGTGCCAGCGGGTTGGGGACTAACTATGGCTACACCTTC.